This T cell receptor beta chain was sequenced for a study of monozygotic twins with inflammatory bowel disease. Findings and limits, study-wide: Nothing supported a single strong signal or clonotype that was associated with IBD.

This CDR3 contains 17 residues. Germline V gene data show CDR1 as MNHEY and CDR2 as SVGEGT. As for this clonotype: The target antigen is unknown.

Blood, about 2.5 ml, was drawn per donor. Template switching introduced UMIs that contain a 6-nucleotide sample barcode. With the 5' RACE reads reprocessed, TCRdb shows one record per CDR3 protein and no DNA. The sample table sets out 440,000 or so distinct CDR3 sequences. This receptor was taken from a human donor with ulcerative colitis or Crohn's disease, or a healthy co-twin of an affected twin (not recorded which). The chain links TRBV6-2 or TRBV6-3 to TRBJ1-5. Sequencing was performed on blood. The CDR3 region is CASRGYMMSNDNQPQHF.